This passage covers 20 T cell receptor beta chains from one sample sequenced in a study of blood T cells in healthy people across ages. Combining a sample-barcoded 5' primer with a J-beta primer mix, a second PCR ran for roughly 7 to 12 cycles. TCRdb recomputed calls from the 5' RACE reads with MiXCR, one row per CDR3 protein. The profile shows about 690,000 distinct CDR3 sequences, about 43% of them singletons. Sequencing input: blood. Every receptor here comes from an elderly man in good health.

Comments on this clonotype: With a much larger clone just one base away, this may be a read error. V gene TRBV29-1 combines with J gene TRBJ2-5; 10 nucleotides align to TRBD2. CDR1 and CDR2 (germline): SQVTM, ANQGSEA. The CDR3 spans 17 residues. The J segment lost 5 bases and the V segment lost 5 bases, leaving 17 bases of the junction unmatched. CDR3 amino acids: CSVNGGSGRGAGETQYF. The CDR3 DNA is TGCAGCGTTAATGGAGGGAGCGGGAGGGGGGCCGGGGAGACCCAGTACTTC.

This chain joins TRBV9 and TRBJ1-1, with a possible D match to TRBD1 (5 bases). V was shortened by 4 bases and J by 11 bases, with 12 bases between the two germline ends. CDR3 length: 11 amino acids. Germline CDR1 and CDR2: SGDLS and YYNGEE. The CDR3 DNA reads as TGTGCCAGCAGCCCCGCAGGGACCGCTTTCTTT. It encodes CASSPAGTAFF.

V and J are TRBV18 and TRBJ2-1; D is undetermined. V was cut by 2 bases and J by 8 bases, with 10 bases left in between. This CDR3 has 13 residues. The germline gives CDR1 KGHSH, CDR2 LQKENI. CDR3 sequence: CASSPGLVDEQFF. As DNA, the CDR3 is TGTGCCAGCTCACCAGGGCTAGTAGATGAGCAGTTCTTC.

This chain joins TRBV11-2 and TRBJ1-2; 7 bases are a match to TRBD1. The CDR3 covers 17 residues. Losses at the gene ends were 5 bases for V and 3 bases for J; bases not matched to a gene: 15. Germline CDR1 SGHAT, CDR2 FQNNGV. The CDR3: CASSPNPGTEGYYGYTF. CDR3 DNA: TGTGCCAGCAGCCCGAATCCTGGGACAGAGGGATACTATGGCTACACCTTC.

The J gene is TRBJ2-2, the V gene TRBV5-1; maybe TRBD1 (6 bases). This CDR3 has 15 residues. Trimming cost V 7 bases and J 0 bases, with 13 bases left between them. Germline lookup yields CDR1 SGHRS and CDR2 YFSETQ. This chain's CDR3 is CASFQSGANTGELFF. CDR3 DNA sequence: TGCGCCAGCTTCCAATCAGGGGCGAACACCGGGGAGCTGTTTTTT.

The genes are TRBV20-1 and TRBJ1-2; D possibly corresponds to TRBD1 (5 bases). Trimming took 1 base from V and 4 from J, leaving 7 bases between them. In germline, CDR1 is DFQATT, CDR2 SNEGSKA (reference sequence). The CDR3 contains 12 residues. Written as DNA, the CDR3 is TGCAGTGCTAGAGGGGGGTTCTATGGCTACACCTTC. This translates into CSARGGFYGYTF.

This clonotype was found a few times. The CDR3 bases are TGTGCCAGCGTACAGGGGGCCCTCTCCTACGAGCAGTACTTC. Translating gives CASVQGALSYEQYF. The J gene is TRBJ2-7, the V gene TRBV28, with TRBD1 matching 9 bases. The V and J ends lost 8 bases and 0 bases, in that order; junction bases with no gene match: 5. The CDR3 totals 14 residues. The germline CDR1 and CDR2 sequences are MDHEN and SYDVKM.

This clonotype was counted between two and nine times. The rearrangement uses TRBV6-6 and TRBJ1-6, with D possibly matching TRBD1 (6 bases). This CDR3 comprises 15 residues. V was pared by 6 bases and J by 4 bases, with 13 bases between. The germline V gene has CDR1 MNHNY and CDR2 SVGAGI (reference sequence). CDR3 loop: CASRGQGHYNSPLHF. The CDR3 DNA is TGTGCCAGCAGGGGCCAGGGGCATTATAATTCACCCCTCCACTTT.

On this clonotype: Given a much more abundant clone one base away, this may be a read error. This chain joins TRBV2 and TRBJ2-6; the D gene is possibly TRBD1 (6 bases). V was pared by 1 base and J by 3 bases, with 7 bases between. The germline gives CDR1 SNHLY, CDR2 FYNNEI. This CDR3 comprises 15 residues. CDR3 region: CASSEGGRGANVLTF. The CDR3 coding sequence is TGTGCCAGCAGTGAAGGGGGGCGTGGGGCCAACGTCCTGACTTTC.

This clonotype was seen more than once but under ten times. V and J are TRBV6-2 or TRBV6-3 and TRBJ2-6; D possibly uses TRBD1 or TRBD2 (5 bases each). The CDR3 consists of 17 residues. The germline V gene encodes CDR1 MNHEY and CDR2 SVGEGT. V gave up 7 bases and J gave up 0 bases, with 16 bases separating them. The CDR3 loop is CASISGRTLSGANVLTF. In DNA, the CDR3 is TGTGCCAGCATTTCGGGACGGACCCTCTCTGGGGCCAACGTCCTGACTTTC.

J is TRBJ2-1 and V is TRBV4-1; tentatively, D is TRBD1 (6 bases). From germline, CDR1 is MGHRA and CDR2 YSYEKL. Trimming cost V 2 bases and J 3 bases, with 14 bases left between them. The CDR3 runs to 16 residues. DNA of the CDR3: TGCGCCAGCAGCCAAATCGTCGGGACATACTACAATGAGCAGTTCTTC. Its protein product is CASSQIVGTYYNEQFF.

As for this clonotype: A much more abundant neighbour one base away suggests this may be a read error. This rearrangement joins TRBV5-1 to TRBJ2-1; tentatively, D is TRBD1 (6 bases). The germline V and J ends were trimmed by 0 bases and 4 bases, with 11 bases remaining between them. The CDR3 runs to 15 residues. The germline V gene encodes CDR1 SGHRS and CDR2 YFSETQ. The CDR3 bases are TGCGCCAGCAGCTTGGGACAGGCATATTACAATGAGCAGTTCTTC. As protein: CASSLGQAYYNEQFF.

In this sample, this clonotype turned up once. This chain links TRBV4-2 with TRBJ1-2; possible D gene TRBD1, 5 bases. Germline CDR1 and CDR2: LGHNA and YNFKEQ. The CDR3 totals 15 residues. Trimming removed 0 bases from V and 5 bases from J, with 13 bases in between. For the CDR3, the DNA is TGTGCCAGCAGCCAAGATCGGGGGACGGGGTATGGCTACACCTTC. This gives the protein CASSQDRGTGYGYTF.

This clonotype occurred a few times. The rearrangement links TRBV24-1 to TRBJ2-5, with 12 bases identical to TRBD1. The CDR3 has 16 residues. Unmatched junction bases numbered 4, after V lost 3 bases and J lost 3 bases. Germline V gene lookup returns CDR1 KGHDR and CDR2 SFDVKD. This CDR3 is CATSDTGTGGKETQYF. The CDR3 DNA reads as TGTGCCACCAGTGATACCGGGACAGGGGGCAAAGAGACCCAGTACTTC.

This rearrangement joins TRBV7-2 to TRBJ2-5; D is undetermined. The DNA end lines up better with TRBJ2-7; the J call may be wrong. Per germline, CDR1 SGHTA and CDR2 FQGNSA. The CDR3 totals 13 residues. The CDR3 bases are TGTGCCAGCGGCCAGAATACAGATTACGAGCAGTACTTC. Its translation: CASGQNTDYEQYF.

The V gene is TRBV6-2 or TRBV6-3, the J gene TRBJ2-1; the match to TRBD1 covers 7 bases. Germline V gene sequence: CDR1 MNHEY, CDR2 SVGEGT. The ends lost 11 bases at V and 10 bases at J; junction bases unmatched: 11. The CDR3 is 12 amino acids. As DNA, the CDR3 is TGTGCCTGCCGGGACAGCGTTTACGAGCAGTTCTTC. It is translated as CACRDSVYEQFF.

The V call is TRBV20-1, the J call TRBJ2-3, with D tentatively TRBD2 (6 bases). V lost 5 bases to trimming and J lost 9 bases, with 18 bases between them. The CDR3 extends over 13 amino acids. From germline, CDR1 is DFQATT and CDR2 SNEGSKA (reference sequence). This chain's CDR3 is CSAEPGLLTTQYF. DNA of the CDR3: TGCAGTGCTGAACCGGGACTCCTGACGACGCAGTATTTT.

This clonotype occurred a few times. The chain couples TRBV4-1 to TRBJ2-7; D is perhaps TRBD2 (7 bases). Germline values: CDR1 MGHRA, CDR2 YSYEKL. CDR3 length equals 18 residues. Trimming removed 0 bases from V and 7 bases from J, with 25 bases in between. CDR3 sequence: CASSQERGSGVGDNEQYF. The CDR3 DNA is TGCGCCAGCAGCCAAGAGAGGGGGAGCGGGGTAGGCGACAATGAGCAGTACTTC.

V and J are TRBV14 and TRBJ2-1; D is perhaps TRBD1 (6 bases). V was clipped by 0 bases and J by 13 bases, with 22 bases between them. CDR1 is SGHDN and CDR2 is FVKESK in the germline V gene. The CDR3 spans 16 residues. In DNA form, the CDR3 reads TGTGCCAGCAGCCAAGAATACGGGACACTCCAAGAGACCCAGTTCTTC. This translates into CASSQEYGTLQETQFF.

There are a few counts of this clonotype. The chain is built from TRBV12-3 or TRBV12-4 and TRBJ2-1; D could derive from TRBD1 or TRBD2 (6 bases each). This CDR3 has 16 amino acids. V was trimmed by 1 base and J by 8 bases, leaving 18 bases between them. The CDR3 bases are TGTGCCAGCAGTTTAGGGGCGGGACAAGCAAACGATGAGCAGTTCTTC. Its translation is CASSLGAGQANDEQFF.